This T cell receptor beta chain was observed in a study of cytomegalovirus exposure and HLA in healthy donors. Study-level findings and limits: There were approximately 150 TCR beta chains listed as cytomegalovirus-associated. Being productive about 87% or about 30% of the time was typical of most TCR beta V segments in an earlier analysis.

This clone was seen a few times. Its antigen is as yet unknown. This CDR3 contains 14 residues. J lost 7 bases, V lost 5 bases, and 7 bases had no gene match. Germline V gene lookup returns CDR1 LNHNV and CDR2 YYDKDF (reference sequence). PCR employed 60 Vbeta and 13 Jbeta primers. The protocol was immunoSEQ multiplex PCR, while the TCRdb copy is restricted to in-frame clones and leaves out a portion. The sample lists 150,000 to 170,000 clones, over 70% occurring once. The clonotype was recovered from a man younger than 45 in good health and CMV-seropositive. Sequenced sample: PBMCs. V is TRBV15 and J is TRBJ1-2; 10 bases agree with TRBD1. For the CDR3, the DNA is TGTGCCACCAGCGGGGACAGGGGCTTAGGTGGCTACACCTTC. Translated: CATSGDRGLGGYTF.